This note documents a single T cell receptor beta chain sequence. These data are taken from a study of T cell changes during pregnancy in multiple sclerosis. Only in-frame clones appear in the TCRdb table, and some are missing; sequencing was by immunoSEQ multiplex PCR. The data contain over 50,000 clones, about 90% of them singletons. There are 17 residues in the CDR3. The junction had 13 bases not matched to a gene; V was cut back by 4 bases and J by 3 bases. CDR1 is MDHEN and CDR2 is SYDVKM in the germline V gene. V usage is TRBV28 and J usage is TRBJ2-7; 9 bases are shared with TRBD2. The sequenced sample was peripheral blood, obtained in the first trimester of pregnancy. The clonotype was recovered from a female donor with multiple sclerosis, enrolled in a pregnancy study. The CDR3, as DNA: TGTGCCAGCAGTTCGATAGCGGGAGACCCGACGGGCTACGAGCAGTACTTC. Translating it yields CASSSIAGDPTGYEQYF. Together with reference TRBV28 and TRBJ2-7, the CDR3 gives the full variable domain: DVKVTQSSRYLVKRTGEKVFLECVQDMDHENMFWYRQDPGLGLRLIYFSYDVKMKEKGDIPEGYSVSREKKERFSLILESASTNQTSMYLCASSSIAGDPTGYEQYFGPGTRLTVT.